This T cell receptor (beta chain) was obtained from a study of T-cell memory formation after mild COVID-19. TCRdb re-called the 5' RACE reads through MiXCR, storing one row per CDR3 protein. The data show under 250,000 distinct CDR3 sequences, 10% seen once. The germline V and J ends were trimmed by 2 bases and 2 bases, with 18 bases remaining between them. CDR1 SGHDT and CDR2 YYEEEE come from the germline V gene. The CDR3 runs 17 residues. V usage is TRBV5-6 and J usage is TRBJ2-3; D is unclear. The origin of this receptor is a man younger than 35 who had mild COVID-19 (a few samples of this study predate the infection). Cell type and time point are not known. Sequences were obtained from PBMCs or a T cell subset sorted from them (not recorded which). For the CDR3, the DNA is TGTGCCAGCAGCTTACCGCGCTATCGGGCGTCCACAGATACGCAGTATTTT. The encoded protein is CASSLPRYRASTDTQYF.